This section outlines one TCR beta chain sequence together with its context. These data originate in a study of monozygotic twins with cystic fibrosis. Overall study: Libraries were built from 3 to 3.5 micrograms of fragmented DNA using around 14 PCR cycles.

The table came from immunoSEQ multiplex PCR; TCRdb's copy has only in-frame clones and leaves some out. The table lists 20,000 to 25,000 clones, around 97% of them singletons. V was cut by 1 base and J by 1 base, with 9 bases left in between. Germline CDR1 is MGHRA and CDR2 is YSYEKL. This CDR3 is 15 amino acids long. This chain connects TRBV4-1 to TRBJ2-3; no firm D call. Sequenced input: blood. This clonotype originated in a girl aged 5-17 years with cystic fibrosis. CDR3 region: CASSQGRVGTDTQYF. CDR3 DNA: TGCGCCAGCAGCCAAGGTCGGGTGGGCACAGATACGCAGTATTTT.